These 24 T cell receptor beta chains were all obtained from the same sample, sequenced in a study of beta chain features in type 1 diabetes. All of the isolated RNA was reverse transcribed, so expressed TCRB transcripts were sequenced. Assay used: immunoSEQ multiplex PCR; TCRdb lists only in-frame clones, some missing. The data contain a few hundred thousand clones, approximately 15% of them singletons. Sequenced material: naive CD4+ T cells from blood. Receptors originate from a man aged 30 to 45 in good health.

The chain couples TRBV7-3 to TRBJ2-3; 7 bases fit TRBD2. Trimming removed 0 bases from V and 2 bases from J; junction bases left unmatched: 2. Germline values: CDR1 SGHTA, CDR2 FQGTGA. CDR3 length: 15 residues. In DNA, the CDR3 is TGTGCCAGCAGCTTAACGAGCGGGAACACAGATACGCAGTATTTT. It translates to CASSLTSGNTDTQYF. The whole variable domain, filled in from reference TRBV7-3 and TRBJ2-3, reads GAGVSQTPSNKVTEKGKYVELRCDPISGHTALYWYRQSLGQGPEFLIYFQGTGAADDSGLPNDRFFAVRPEGSVSTLKIQRTERGDSAVYLCASSLTSGNTDTQYFGPGTRLTVL.

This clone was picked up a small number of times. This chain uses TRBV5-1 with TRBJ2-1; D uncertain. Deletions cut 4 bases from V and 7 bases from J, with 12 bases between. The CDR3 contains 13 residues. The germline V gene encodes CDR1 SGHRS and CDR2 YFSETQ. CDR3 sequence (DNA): TGCGCCAGCAGCGAATTAATCGGGAATGAGCAGTTCTTC. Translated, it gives CASSELIGNEQFF.

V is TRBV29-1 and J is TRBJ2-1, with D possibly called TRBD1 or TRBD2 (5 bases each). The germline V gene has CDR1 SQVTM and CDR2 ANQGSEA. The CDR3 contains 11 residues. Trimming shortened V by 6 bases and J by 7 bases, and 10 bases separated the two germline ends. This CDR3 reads CSVHGANEQFF. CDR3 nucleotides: TGCAGCGTCCACGGGGCTAATGAGCAGTTCTTC.

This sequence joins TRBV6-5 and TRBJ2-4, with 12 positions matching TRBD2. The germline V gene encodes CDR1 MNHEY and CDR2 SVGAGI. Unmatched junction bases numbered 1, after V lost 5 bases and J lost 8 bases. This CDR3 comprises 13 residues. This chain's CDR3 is CASSRLAGDIQYF. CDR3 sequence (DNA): TGTGCCAGCAGTCGACTAGCGGGGGACATTCAGTACTTC.

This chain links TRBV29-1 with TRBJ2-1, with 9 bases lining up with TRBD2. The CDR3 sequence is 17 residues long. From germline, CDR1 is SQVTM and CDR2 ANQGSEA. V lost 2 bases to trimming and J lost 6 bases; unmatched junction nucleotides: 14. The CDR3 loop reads CSVEFGVVAGVLNEQFF. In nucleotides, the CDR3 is TGCAGCGTTGAATTTGGTGTAGTAGCGGGAGTGCTCAATGAGCAGTTCTTC.

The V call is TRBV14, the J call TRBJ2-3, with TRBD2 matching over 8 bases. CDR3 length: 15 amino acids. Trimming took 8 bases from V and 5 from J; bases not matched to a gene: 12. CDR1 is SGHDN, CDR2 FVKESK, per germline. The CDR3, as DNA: TGTGCCAGCCGACTTACGGGAGGGCCGGTAGATACGCAGTATTTT. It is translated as CASRLTGGPVDTQYF.

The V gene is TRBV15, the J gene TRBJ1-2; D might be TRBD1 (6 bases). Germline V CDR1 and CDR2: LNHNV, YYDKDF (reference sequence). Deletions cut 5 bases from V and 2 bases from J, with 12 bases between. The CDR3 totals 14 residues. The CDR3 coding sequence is TGTGCCACCAGCTTCTCTACAGGGAACTATGGCTACACCTTC. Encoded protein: CATSFSTGNYGYTF.

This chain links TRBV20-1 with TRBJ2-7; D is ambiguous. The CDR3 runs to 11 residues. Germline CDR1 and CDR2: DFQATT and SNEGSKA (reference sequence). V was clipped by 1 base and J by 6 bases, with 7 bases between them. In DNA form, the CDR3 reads TGCAGTGCTAGAGGGGGTACCGAGCAGTACGTC. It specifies CSARGGTEQYV.

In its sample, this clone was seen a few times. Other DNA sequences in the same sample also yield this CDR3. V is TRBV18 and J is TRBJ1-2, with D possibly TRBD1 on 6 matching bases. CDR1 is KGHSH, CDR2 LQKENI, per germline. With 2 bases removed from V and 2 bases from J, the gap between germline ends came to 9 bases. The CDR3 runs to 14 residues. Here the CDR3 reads CASSPSGQNYGYTF. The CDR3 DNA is TGTGCCAGCTCACCATCGGGACAAAACTATGGCTACACCTTC.

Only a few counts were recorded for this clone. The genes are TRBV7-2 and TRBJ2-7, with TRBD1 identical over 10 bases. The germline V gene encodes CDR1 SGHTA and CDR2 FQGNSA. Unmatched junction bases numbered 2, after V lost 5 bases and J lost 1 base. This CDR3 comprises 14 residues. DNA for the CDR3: TGTGCCAGCAGCAAGGACAGGGGGTCCTACGAGCAGTACGTC. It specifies CASSKDRGSYEQYV.

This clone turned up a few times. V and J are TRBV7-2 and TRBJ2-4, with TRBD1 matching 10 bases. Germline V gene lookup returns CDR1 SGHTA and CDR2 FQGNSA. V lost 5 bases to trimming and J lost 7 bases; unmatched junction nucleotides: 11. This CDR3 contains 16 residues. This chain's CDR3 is CASSLRGTGVENIQYF. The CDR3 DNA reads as TGTGCCAGCAGCCTGAGGGGGACAGGGGTAGAGAACATTCAGTACTTC.

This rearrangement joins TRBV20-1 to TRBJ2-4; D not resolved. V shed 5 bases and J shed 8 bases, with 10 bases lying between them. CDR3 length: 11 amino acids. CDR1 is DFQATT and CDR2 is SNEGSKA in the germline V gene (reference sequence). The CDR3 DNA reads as TGCAGTGCTCCCGGGCCCTACATTCAGTACTTC. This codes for CSAPGPYIQYF.

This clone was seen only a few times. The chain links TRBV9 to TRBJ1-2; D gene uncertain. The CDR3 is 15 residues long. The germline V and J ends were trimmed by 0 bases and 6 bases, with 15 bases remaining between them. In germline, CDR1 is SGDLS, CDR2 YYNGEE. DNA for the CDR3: TGTGCCAGCAGCGTAGGAGATGCGTCACTGCATGGCTACACCTTC. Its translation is CASSVGDASLHGYTF.

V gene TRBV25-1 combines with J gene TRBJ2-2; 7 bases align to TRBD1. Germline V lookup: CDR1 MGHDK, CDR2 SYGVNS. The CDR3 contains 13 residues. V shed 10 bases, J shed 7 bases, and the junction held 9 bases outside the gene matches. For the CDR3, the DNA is TGTGCCATCGACACAGGGGTTTACGGGGAGCTGTTTTTT. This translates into CAIDTGVYGELFF.

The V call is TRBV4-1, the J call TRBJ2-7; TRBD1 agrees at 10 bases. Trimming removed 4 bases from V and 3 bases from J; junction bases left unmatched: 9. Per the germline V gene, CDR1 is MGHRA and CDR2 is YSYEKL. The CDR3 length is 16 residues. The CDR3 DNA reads TGCGCCAGCAGCCCGCCGGACAGGGGGTTAAACTACGAGCAGTACTTC. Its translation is CASSPPDRGLNYEQYF.

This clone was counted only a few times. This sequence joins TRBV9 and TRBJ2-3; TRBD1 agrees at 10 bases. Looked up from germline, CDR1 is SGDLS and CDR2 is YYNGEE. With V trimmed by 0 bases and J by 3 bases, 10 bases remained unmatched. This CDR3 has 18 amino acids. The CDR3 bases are TGTGCCAGCAGCGTAGGAAGAGTGGGACAGGGGCGAACAGATACGCAGTATTTT. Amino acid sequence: CASSVGRVGQGRTDTQYF.

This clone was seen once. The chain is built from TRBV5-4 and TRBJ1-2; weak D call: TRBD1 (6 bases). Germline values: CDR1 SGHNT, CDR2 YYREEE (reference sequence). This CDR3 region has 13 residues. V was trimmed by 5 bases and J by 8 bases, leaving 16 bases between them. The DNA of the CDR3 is TGTGCCAGCAGTCATCAGGGGTCCAAGGGCTACACCTTC. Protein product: CASSHQGSKGYTF.

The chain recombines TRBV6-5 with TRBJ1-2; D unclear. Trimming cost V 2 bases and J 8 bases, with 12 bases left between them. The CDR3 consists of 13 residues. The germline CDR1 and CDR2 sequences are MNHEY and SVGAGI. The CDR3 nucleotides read TGTGCCAGCAGTTACGGTTCTGGGCGCGGCTACACCTTC. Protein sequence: CASSYGSGRGYTF.

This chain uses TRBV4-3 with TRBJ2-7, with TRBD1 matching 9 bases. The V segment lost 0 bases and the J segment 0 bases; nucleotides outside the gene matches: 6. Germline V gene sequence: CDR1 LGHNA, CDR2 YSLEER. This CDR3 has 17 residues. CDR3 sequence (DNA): TGCGCCAGCAGCCAAGAAGCGACAGGGGGTAGCTCCTACGAGCAGTACTTC. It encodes CASSQEATGGSSYEQYF.

The CDR3 sequence: CASIDRWGNEQFF. CDR3 bases: TGTGCCAGTATTGACAGATGGGGGAATGAGCAGTTCTTC. This chain links TRBV19 with TRBJ2-1; D tentatively reads TRBD1 or TRBD2 (5 bases each). V was clipped by 7 bases and J by 7 bases, with 14 bases between them. This CDR3 comprises 13 residues. The germline CDR1 and CDR2 sequences are LNHDA and SQIVND (reference sequence).

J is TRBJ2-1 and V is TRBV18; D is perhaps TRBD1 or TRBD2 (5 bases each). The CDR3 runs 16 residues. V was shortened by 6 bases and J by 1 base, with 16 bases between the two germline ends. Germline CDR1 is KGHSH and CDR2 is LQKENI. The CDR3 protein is CASSSMWGKSYNEQFF. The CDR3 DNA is TGTGCCAGCTCGTCGATGTGGGGGAAGTCCTACAATGAGCAGTTCTTC.

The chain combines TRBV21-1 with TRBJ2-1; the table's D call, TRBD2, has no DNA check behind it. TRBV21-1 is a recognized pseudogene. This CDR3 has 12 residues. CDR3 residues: CASSNSGGLVIF. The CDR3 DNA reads TGTGCCAGCAGCAATAGCGGGGGCTTAGTGATCTTC.

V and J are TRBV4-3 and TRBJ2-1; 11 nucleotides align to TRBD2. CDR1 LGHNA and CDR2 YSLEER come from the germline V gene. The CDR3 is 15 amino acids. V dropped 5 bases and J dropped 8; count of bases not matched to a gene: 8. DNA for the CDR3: TGCGCCAGCAGCTTTAACCTAGCGGGGGGACATGAGCAGTTCTTC. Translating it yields CASSFNLAGGHEQFF.

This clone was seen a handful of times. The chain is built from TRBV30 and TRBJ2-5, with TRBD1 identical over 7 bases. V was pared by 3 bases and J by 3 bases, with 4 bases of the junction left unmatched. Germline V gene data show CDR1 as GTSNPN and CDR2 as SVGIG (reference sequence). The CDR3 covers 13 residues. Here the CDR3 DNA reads TGTGCCTGGAGAGTAGGGGGCAAAGAGACCCAGTACTTC. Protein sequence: CAWRVGGKETQYF.